This TCR beta chain is drawn from a study of metastatic and nonmetastatic thyroid tumors (dated by TCRdb to the early 2020s). Regarding the complete study: Repertoires were compared across peripheral blood and tumor or nodule tissue samples from malignant and benign thyroid patients.

This clone has ten or more counts. No cognate antigen has been identified for it. No much larger clone exists at a distance of one base, and base qualities are not known. General findings and caveats noted by the study authors: In both blood and tumor samples, malignant tumors were reported to have significantly higher TCR beta diversity than benign nodules.

Library generation was performed with PCR. Sequenced using an Illumina HiSeq 4000. The TCR beta-chain CDR3 region of each patient was profiled by high-throughput sequencing. As for the authors' bioinformatics: A classifier to discriminate distant-metastatic papillary thyroid cancer patients was built from CDR3 differences across clinicopathological groups. To measure repertoire diversity the researchers used the Shannon index, while the Morisita-Horn index served to gauge how similar the tumor and blood repertoires were. TCRdb cleaned the public reads at Q25 with fastp, built clones with MiXCR and kept in-frame beta chains. The V and J calls were determined by TCRdb, not by the authors. Present in this sample are 6,000 or so clones, around 16% of which were seen just once. The top ten clonotypes cover around 10% of the sample. CDR1 SEHNR and CDR2 FQNEAQ were looked up in the germline V gene (reference sequence). The germline V and J ends show losses of 4 bases and 5 bases respectively, and no gene match explains 6 bases of the junction. The CDR3 numbers 14 residues from cysteine through phenylalanine. This entry keeps only the CDR3 DNA: 42 bases, framed from base 1.

No patient had received any treatment before thyroid surgery. Using T-cell receptor beta sequencing, the study looked back at clinical samples from patients collected from about 2011 to 2018. Sequenced material: tumor tissue. The chain was built from TRBV7-9 and TRBJ2-7, and TRBD1 matches 9 of the central bases. This clonotype originated in a male donor with papillary thyroid cancer or a benign thyroid nodule (not recorded which). Some clones in this sample may be carry-over from other donors' samples. The base sequence is TGTGCCAGCAGCTCTCCGGGACAGGGTGACGAGCAGTACTTC. Its amino acids are CASSSPGQGDEQYF.